This TCR beta chain comes out of a study of blood T cells in healthy people across ages. V was clipped by 4 bases and J by 11 bases, with 16 bases between them. The CDR3 has 13 residues. CDR1 is LGHDT, CDR2 YNNKEL, per germline (reference sequence). A minimum of 6 micrograms of total RNA was extracted per sample. Through a sample-barcoded 5' primer and a J-beta primer mix, a second PCR was run for roughly 6 to 11 cycles. Template switching added a 12-random-nucleotide identifier to every cDNA molecule. One entry per CDR3 protein results from TCRdb running MiXCR on the 5' RACE reads. This table has about 1.6 million distinct CDR3 sequences, about 31% appearing once.

The chain combines TRBV3-1 with TRBJ2-3, with D perhaps matching TRBD1 or TRBD2 (5 bases each). Sequencing was done on a sample of blood. The clonotype was recovered from a woman in her 30s in good health. CDR3 bases: TGTGCCAGCAGCCCACGCTGGGACGGCGGGCAGTATTTT. Translation: CASSPRWDGGQYF.